This T cell receptor beta chain originates from a study of cytomegalovirus exposure and HLA in healthy donors. PCR amplification relied on 60 Vbeta primers (plus 13 Jbeta primers). Sequencing used immunoSEQ multiplex PCR; TCRdb keeps in-frame clones, though not all of them. The profile shows 150,000 to 200,000 clones, 78% of them singletons. Germline CDR1 and CDR2: SGHDN and FVKESK. V shed 4 bases and J 6 bases; nucleotides not matched to a gene: 3. The CDR3 is 15 amino acids. The source is a woman aged 25 to 39 in good health and CMV-seropositive. Sequenced: PBMCs. The V call is TRBV14, the J call TRBJ2-1; 13 positions match TRBD2. CDR3 amino acids: CASSRRTSGSNEQFF. The CDR3 DNA sequence: TGTGCCAGCAGCCGAAGGACTAGCGGGAGCAATGAGCAGTTCTTC.